These 29 T cell receptor beta chains were sequenced from one sample in a study of blood T cell repertoires in COVID-19. Sequenced by immunoSEQ multiplex PCR; TCRdb stores in-frame clones only, minus some. Of about 220,000 clones in the sample, 80% to 90% are singletons; the top ten hold 2.5% to 3.5%. The specimen sequenced was peripheral blood. These receptors were taken from a man between 45 and 60 years old who had recovered from COVID-19.

The chain links TRBV24-1 to TRBJ2-1; 8 bases align to TRBD1. V trimming: 3 bases; J trimming: 6 bases; junction bases outside the gene matches: 6. In germline, CDR1 is KGHDR, CDR2 SFDVKD. CDR3 length: 15 amino acids. CDR3 protein: CATSDAGTGFNEQFF. In nucleotides, the CDR3 is TGTGCCACCAGTGATGCCGGGACAGGTTTCAATGAGCAGTTCTTC.

This sequence joins TRBV5-1 and TRBJ2-1, with TRBD2 matching 9 bases. Per the germline V gene, CDR1 is SGHRS and CDR2 is YFSETQ. This CDR3 contains 16 residues. The J segment lost 0 bases and the V segment lost 1 base, leaving 2 bases of the junction unmatched. The CDR3 here is CASSLTSGHSYNEQFF. In DNA, the CDR3 is TGCGCCAGCAGCTTGACTAGCGGGCACTCCTACAATGAGCAGTTCTTC. The full variable domain, in which reference TRBV5-1 and TRBJ2-1 provide the parts outside the CDR3, is KAGVTQTPRYLIKTRGQQVTLSCSPISGHRSVSWYQQTPGQGLQFLFEYFSETQRNKGNFPGRFSGRQFSNSRSEMNVSTLELGDSALYLCASSLTSGHSYNEQFFGPGTRLTVL.

The genes are TRBV2 and TRBJ1-2, with TRBD1 matching over 9 bases. Germline trimming cut 5 bases from V and 3 bases from J; bases unmatched to any gene: 7. From germline, CDR1 is SNHLY and CDR2 FYNNEI. This CDR3 has 15 residues. CDR3 DNA: TGTGCCAGCAGTTTAACAGGGGGCGCAGACTATGGCTACACCTTC. This encodes CASSLTGGADYGYTF. Variable domain in full (rest from reference TRBV2 and TRBJ1-2): EPEVTQTPSHQVTQMGQEVILRCVPISNHLYFYWYRQILGQKVEFLVSFYNNEISEKSEIFDDQFSVERPDGSNFTLKIRSTKLEDSAMYFCASSLTGGADYGYTFGSGTRLTVV.

V is TRBV5-1 and J is TRBJ2-7; TRBD1 is a possible D gene (6 bases). From germline, CDR1 is SGHRS and CDR2 YFSETQ. This CDR3 is 14 amino acids long. With 6 bases removed from V and 5 bases from J, the gap between germline ends came to 18 bases. The CDR3 region has the DNA TGCGCCAGCAACTCCCCGACAGGTGGCAACGAGCAGTACTTC. Amino acid sequence: CASNSPTGGNEQYF.

This clone was found a few times. This chain connects TRBV7-2 to TRBJ1-3; possibly TRBD1 for D (6 bases). Trimming left V 0 bases short and J 2 bases short, with 14 bases between. Germline V gives CDR1 SGHTA, CDR2 FQGNSA. The length of the CDR3 is 17 residues. The CDR3 nucleotides are TGTGCCAGCAGCTTAGCGGGGACATGGTTAACTGGAAACACCATATATTTT. Its protein is CASSLAGTWLTGNTIYF.

In this sample, this clone turned up once. The gene calls are TRBV7-9 and TRBJ2-3, with 10 bases identical to TRBD2. There are 15 residues in the CDR3. Germline assignment: CDR1 SEHNR and CDR2 FQNEAQ (reference sequence). J lost 5 bases, V lost 5 bases, and 7 bases had no gene match. CDR3 in DNA: TGTGCCAGCAGCAGTAAGGGACTAGCGATAGATACGCAGTATTTT. Amino acids: CASSSKGLAIDTQYF.

The V and J genes are TRBV21-1 and TRBJ1-5. TRBV21-1 is labeled a pseudogene. The CDR3 totals 15 residues. CDR3 in amino acids: CASSKKEDSGQPQHF. As DNA, the CDR3 is TGTGCCAGCAGCAAAAAGGAGGATTCAGGTCAGCCCCAGCATTTT.

This clone was seen many times. The V and J genes are TRBV9 and TRBJ1-5; 7 bases agree with TRBD1. The germline CDR1 and CDR2 sequences are SGDLS and YYNGEE. V dropped 3 bases and J dropped 2; count of bases not matched to a gene: 2. CDR3 length: 14 residues. CDR3 DNA: TGTGCCAGCAGCGACAGGGGTGGCAATCAGCCCCAGCATTTT. Its protein is CASSDRGGNQPQHF.

This clone was detected only once. The chain uses TRBV28 and TRBJ1-6; 9 bases are a match to TRBD1. Germline CDR1 is MDHEN and CDR2 is SYDVKM. V shed 7 bases, J shed 10 bases, and the junction held 2 bases outside the gene matches. The CDR3 extends over 12 amino acids. CDR3 bases: TGTGCCAGCAATGACAGGGGGTCACCCCTCCACTTT. The encoded protein is CASNDRGSPLHF.

The gene calls are TRBV28 and TRBJ1-6, with TRBD1 identical over 9 bases. CDR1 and CDR2 (germline): MDHEN, SYDVKM. J gave up 0 bases and V 1 base, and 7 bases lay outside the gene matches. There are 19 residues in the CDR3. The CDR3 here is CASSLFGTGKSSYNSPLHF. As DNA, the CDR3 is TGTGCCAGCAGTTTATTCGGGACAGGGAAAAGCTCCTATAATTCACCCCTCCACTTT.

The CDR3 DNA follows: TGTGCCAGCAGCTTAGATGGGCTATATAATTCACCCCTCCACTTT. Its protein product is CASSLDGLYNSPLHF. J is TRBJ1-6 and V is TRBV11-2; D call uncertain. CDR3 length: 15 amino acids. V shed 0 bases and J shed 4 bases, with 7 bases lying between them. Germline CDR1 SGHAT, CDR2 FQNNGV.

This rearrangement joins TRBV18 to TRBJ1-5; D is possibly TRBD1 (5 bases). The CDR3 contains 17 residues. Per germline, CDR1 KGHSH and CDR2 LQKENI. V lost 3 bases and J 1 base, leaving 16 bases between the germline ends. The CDR3 sequence is CASSPRDPGRSNQPQHF. The CDR3 DNA sequence: TGTGCCAGCTCACCCCGGGACCCCGGGAGAAGCAATCAGCCCCAGCATTTT.

This chain links TRBV9 with TRBJ2-2; D perhaps matches TRBD2 (5 bases). Trimming took 0 bases from V and 1 from J, leaving 7 bases between them. CDR1 and CDR2 from the germline V gene are SGDLS and YYNGEE. This CDR3 is 15 amino acids long. The CDR3 loop is CASSVAGMNTGELFF. The CDR3 nucleotides read TGTGCCAGCAGCGTAGCCGGGATGAACACCGGGGAGCTGTTTTTT.

V usage is TRBV4-1 and J usage is TRBJ2-5; 7 bases line up with TRBD2. This CDR3 is built from 15 residues. J lost 5 bases, V lost 0 bases, and 6 bases had no gene match. Germline-derived CDR1 and CDR2 are MGHRA and YSYEKL. This CDR3 reads CASSQDDREVETQYF. For the CDR3, the DNA is TGCGCCAGCAGCCAAGATGATCGGGAGGTGGAGACCCAGTACTTC.

The chain combines TRBV7-2 with TRBJ2-3; D is unresolved. Germline V gives CDR1 SGHTA, CDR2 FQGNSA. Deletions cut 5 bases from V and 0 bases from J, with 15 bases between. The length of the CDR3 is 16 residues. The CDR3 region is CASSPFRAPSTDTQYF. The CDR3 DNA sequence: TGTGCCAGCAGCCCGTTCAGAGCGCCCAGCACAGATACGCAGTATTTT.

This chain uses TRBV4-2 with TRBJ2-1; 7 bases match TRBD2. The V and J ends lost 0 bases and 4 bases, in that order; junction bases with no gene match: 9. CDR3 size: 17 residues. The germline V gene has CDR1 LGHNA and CDR2 YNFKEQ. CDR3 sequence: CASSQDWASGPYNEQFF. CDR3 DNA sequence: TGTGCCAGCAGCCAAGATTGGGCTAGCGGTCCATACAATGAGCAGTTCTTC.

This clone was seen a few times. The chain is built from TRBV11-2 and TRBJ2-3; no clear D. Trimming shortened V by 4 bases and J by 5 bases, and 10 bases separated the two germline ends. Per germline, CDR1 SGHAT and CDR2 FQNNGV. This CDR3 region has 13 residues. The CDR3 region is CASSSNRVDTQYF. DNA for the CDR3: TGTGCCAGCAGCTCTAACCGCGTAGATACGCAGTATTTT.

J is TRBJ2-2 and V is TRBV9; a weak D match, TRBD2 (6 bases). Trimming left V 4 bases short and J 3 bases short, with 13 bases between. The CDR3 has 15 amino acids. Germline CDR1 is SGDLS and CDR2 is YYNGEE. DNA for the CDR3: TGTGCCAGCAGCACCTCCGGGGGTGACACCGGGGAGCTGTTTTTT. Protein sequence: CASSTSGGDTGELFF.

This chain links TRBV28 with TRBJ2-7, with 8 bases identical to TRBD1. Germline values: CDR1 MDHEN, CDR2 SYDVKM. The V segment lost 4 bases and the J segment 9 bases; nucleotides outside the gene matches: 14. The CDR3 is made up of 15 amino acids. Here the CDR3 reads CASSSGGQAPWGQYF. The CDR3 DNA is TGTGCCAGCAGTTCCGGGGGACAGGCCCCCTGGGGGCAGTACTTC.

The V and J genes are TRBV27 and TRBJ1-2, with no clear D. This CDR3 region has 17 residues. In germline, CDR1 is MNHEY, CDR2 SMNVEV (reference sequence). Trimming removed 3 bases from V and 8 bases from J, with 25 bases in between. CDR3 DNA sequence: TGTGCCAGCAGTTTCGTTGGCGGGAGAATAAGTGACGAGGGCTACACCTTC. It translates to CASSFVGGRISDEGYTF.

The chain is built from TRBV7-2 and TRBJ1-5, with D perhaps matching TRBD1 (6 bases). The V end lost 1 base, the J end lost 2 bases, and 12 bases lay between the germline ends. In germline, CDR1 is SGHTA, CDR2 FQGNSA. This CDR3 is 16 amino acids long. CDR3 nucleotide sequence: TGTGCCAGCAGCTTAGACGGGCAGGGGCGCAATCAGCCCCAGCATTTT. Its translation is CASSLDGQGRNQPQHF. The full variable domain, its missing parts supplied by reference TRBV7-2 and TRBJ1-5, is GAGVSQSPSNKVTEKGKDVELRCDPISGHTALYWYRQSLGQGLEFLIYFQGNSAPDKSGLPSDRFSAERTGGSVSTLTIQRTQQEDSAVYLCASSLDGQGRNQPQHFGDGTRLSIL.

The chain is built from TRBV19 and TRBJ1-5; 10 bases agree with TRBD1. This CDR3 comprises 16 residues. Germline V lookup: CDR1 LNHDA, CDR2 SQIVND (reference sequence). J lost 5 bases, V lost 5 bases, and 9 bases had no gene match. The CDR3 reads CASSFRTGGGDQPQHF. The CDR3 DNA sequence: TGTGCCAGTAGTTTCCGGACAGGGGGAGGGGATCAGCCCCAGCATTTT.

The gene calls are TRBV28 and TRBJ2-2, with 13 bases that match TRBD2. Germline V lookup: CDR1 MDHEN, CDR2 SYDVKM. The ends lost 6 bases at V and 5 bases at J; junction bases unmatched: 9. The CDR3 spans 17 residues. CDR3 loop: CASSPPRTSGRTGELFF. Here the CDR3 DNA reads TGTGCCAGCAGCCCTCCCAGGACTAGCGGGAGAACCGGGGAGCTGTTTTTT.

The sample holds a few counts of this clone. This chain joins TRBV5-1 and TRBJ1-6; 7 bases align to TRBD1. This CDR3 has 15 amino acids. Germline CDR1 and CDR2: SGHRS and YFSETQ. With 0 bases clipped from V and 10 bases from J, the junction kept 7 bases outside the gene matches. CDR3 sequence (DNA): TGCGCCAGCAGCTTGGTGGCAGGGGGAGAATCACCCCTCCACTTT. It encodes CASSLVAGGESPLHF.

The chain is built from TRBV9 and TRBJ2-2; 8 positions match TRBD2. CDR3 length: 15 amino acids. V trimming: 0 bases; J trimming: 5 bases; junction bases outside the gene matches: 3. The germline V gene encodes CDR1 SGDLS and CDR2 YYNGEE. CDR3 DNA sequence: TGTGCCAGCAGCGTAGACGGGAGGGGAACCGGGGAGCTGTTTTTT. This encodes CASSVDGRGTGELFF.

The rearrangement links TRBV7-9 to TRBJ1-2; a possible D gene is TRBD1 (6 bases). This CDR3 comprises 15 residues. The V gene's germline CDR1 is SEHNR and CDR2 FQNEAQ (reference sequence). Between the trimmed V and J ends, which lost 6 bases and 4 bases, there was a span of 18 bases. CDR3: CASSFPGGAGYGYTF. For the CDR3, the DNA is TGTGCCAGCAGTTTCCCGGGGGGCGCCGGCTATGGCTACACCTTC.

The chain recombines TRBV5-1 with TRBJ2-3, with 9 bases that match TRBD2. Germline V gene lookup returns CDR1 SGHRS and CDR2 YFSETQ. Trimming took 3 bases from V and 0 from J; bases not matched to a gene: 8. The length of the CDR3 is 17 residues. In nucleotides, the CDR3 is TGCGCCAGCAGCTGGGGTTCAAGCGGGGGGAGCACAGATACGCAGTATTTT. It encodes CASSWGSSGGSTDTQYF. Full variable domain (remainder filled in from reference TRBV5-1 and TRBJ2-3): KAGVTQTPRYLIKTRGQQVTLSCSPISGHRSVSWYQQTPGQGLQFLFEYFSETQRNKGNFPGRFSGRQFSNSRSEMNVSTLELGDSALYLCASSWGSSGGSTDTQYFGPGTRLTVL.

The chain joins TRBV15 to TRBJ1-1; 9 bases are shared with TRBD1. CDR3 length equals 14 residues. Germline trimming cut 1 base from V and 5 bases from J; bases unmatched to any gene: 2. Looked up from germline, CDR1 is LNHNV and CDR2 is YYDKDF (reference sequence). The DNA for the CDR3 is TGTGCCACCAGCAGAGGAGACAGGGGGACTGAAGCTTTCTTT. Translating it yields CATSRGDRGTEAFF. The full variable domain, its missing parts supplied by reference TRBV15 and TRBJ1-1, is DAMVIQNPRYQVTQFGKPVTLSCSQTLNHNVMYWYQQKSSQAPKLLFHYYDKDFNNEADTPDNFQSRRPNTSFCFLDIRSPGLGDTAMYLCATSRGDRGTEAFFGQGTRLTVV.

CDR3 nucleotide sequence: TGTGCCAGCAGATCTGGTCTAGGGGGGGGCTCCTACGAGCAGTACTTC. Amino acid sequence: CASRSGLGGGSYEQYF. The rearrangement joins TRBV28 to TRBJ2-7; D possibly corresponds to TRBD2 (7 bases). CDR3 length: 16 residues. Germline CDR1 and CDR2: MDHEN and SYDVKM. V shed 6 bases and J shed 0 bases, with 18 bases lying between them.